The sample holds a few counts of the clone carrying this T cell receptor (beta chain). The antigen is not known. V lost 0 bases to trimming and J lost 4 bases, with 9 bases between them. The CDR3 runs to 15 residues. Germline V CDR1 and CDR2: LGHNA, YSLEER. cDNA synthesis was performed by 5'RACE with 10-nucleotide random UMIs. Whenever a sequencing run was performed, it yielded over 180 million TCR-beta sequences from 15-18 subjects. From the 5' RACE reads, TCRdb called clonotypes with MiXCR, one entry per CDR3 protein. In the table there are about 53,000 distinct CDR3 sequences, over 8% of which are singletons. The data belong to a study of neurological immune-mediated disorders. General study findings and limits: The greatest degree of TCR clonal expansion was observed in HTLV-1-associated myelopathy, with the lowest in multiple sclerosis, below that of healthy controls.

Time point specified: longitudinal time-point 1 (baseline). This rearrangement joins TRBV4-3 to TRBJ2-2; D unresolved. This TCR was sampled from a woman in her forties in good health. The sequenced material came from PBMCs. In nucleotides, the CDR3 is TGCGCCAGCAGCCAAGATTACATGGGCACCGGGGAGCTGTTTTTT. This encodes CASSQDYMGTGELFF.